The TCR beta chain described here comes from a study of Graves' ophthalmopathy and Graves' hyperthyroidism. Points from the study as a whole: Blood contained most expanded thyroid clonotypes exceeding 0.001 frequency.

This CDR3 has 14 amino acids. V gave up 0 bases and J gave up 1 base, with 7 bases separating them. Germline V gene sequence: CDR1 LGHNA, CDR2 YSLEER. This clonotype was seen a few times. The antigen is not known. TCR beta CDR3 amplification used RNA transcripts. Second-round multiplex PCR came after a first-round RT-PCR that employed HTBI primers. TCRdb reprocessed the multiplex PCR reads with MiXCR, giving one entry per CDR3 protein. Among almost 750,000 distinct CDR3 sequences listed, 40% were seen once. Physicians reached a diagnosis by relying on clinical symptoms, serum thyroxine, TRAb, thyroid ultrasound and orbital computed tomography. The authors used Ficoll-Paque density gradient centrifugation to separate PBMCs. The input was approximately 10 ml of fresh peripheral blood.

The receptor's source is an adult man with Graves' ophthalmopathy. This rearrangement joins TRBV4-3 to TRBJ2-7; no definite D call. The sample consisted of peripheral blood. CDR3 region: CASSQEGNSYEQYF. The CDR3 nucleotides are TGCGCCAGCAGCCAAGAAGGCAATTCCTACGAGCAGTACTTC.